What follows is one TCR beta chain and its context. The target antigen is unknown. The data stem from a study of cytomegalovirus exposure and HLA in healthy donors. Study-level background: Early on, a data release was issued that held tens of millions of unique TCRs from HLA-typed donors.

Germline lookup yields CDR1 SNHLY and CDR2 FYNNEI. CDR3 size: 14 residues. J was trimmed by 7 bases and V by 7 bases; bases with no gene match: 8. PCR involved 60 Vbeta and 13 Jbeta primers. Produced via immunoSEQ multiplex PCR; TCRdb's table is partial and in-frame only. The data show about 98,000 clones, about 74% seen once. Whole-study results and caveats: In a later analysis, a missense DCLRE1C variant was linked to TCR beta V- and J-gene trimming. Earlier findings revealed that most TCR beta V segments proved productive either about 87% or about 30% of the time. Across HLA loci, a later analysis found differing TCR association rates, with DRB1 most and HLA-C fewest.

The chain combines TRBV2 with TRBJ1-4; 8 bases match TRBD1. The sequencing sample was made of PBMCs. This clonotype originated in a male donor in good health and CMV-seronegative. Here the CDR3 reads CASTVQGVGEKLFF. DNA of the CDR3: TGTGCCAGCACCGTACAGGGGGTCGGTGAAAAACTGTTTTTT.